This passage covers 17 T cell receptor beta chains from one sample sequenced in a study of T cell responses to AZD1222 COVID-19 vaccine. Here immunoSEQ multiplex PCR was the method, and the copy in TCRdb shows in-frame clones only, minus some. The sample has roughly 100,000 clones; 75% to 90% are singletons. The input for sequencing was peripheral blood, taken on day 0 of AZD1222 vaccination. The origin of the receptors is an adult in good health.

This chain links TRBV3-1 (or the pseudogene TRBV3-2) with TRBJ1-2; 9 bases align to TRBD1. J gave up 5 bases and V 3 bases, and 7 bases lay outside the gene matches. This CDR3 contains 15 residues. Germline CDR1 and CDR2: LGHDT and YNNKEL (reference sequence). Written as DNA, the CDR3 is TGTGCCAGCAGCCAGGCGGACAGGGGATTATATGGCTACACCTTC. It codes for CASSQADRGLYGYTF.

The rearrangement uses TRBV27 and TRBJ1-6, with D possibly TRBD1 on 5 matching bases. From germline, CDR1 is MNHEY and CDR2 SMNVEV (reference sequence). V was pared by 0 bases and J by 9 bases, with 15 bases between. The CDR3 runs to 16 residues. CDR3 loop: CASSLSRDRPFSPLHF. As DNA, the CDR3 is TGTGCCAGCAGTTTATCTCGGGACCGCCCGTTTTCACCCCTCCACTTT.

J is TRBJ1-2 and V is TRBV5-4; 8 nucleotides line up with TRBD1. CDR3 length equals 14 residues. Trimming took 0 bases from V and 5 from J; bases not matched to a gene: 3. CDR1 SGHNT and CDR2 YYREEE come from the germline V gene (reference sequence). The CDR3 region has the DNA TGTGCCAGCAGCTTGGGGACAGGGTCATATGGCTACACCTTC. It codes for CASSLGTGSYGYTF.

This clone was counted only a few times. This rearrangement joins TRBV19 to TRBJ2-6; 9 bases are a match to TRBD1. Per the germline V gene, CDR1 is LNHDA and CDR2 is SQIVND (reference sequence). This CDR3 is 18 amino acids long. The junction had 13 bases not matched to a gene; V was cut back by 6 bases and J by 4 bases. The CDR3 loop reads CASSPLPQGAGGANVLTF. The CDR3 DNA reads TGTGCCAGTAGCCCTCTCCCACAGGGGGCTGGAGGGGCCAACGTCCTGACTTTC.

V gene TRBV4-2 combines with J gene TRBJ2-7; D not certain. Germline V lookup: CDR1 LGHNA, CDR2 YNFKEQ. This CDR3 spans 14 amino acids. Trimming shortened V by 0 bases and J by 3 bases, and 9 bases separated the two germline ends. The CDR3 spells CASSQDARFYEQYF. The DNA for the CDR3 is TGTGCCAGCAGCCAAGACGCGCGGTTCTACGAGCAGTACTTC.

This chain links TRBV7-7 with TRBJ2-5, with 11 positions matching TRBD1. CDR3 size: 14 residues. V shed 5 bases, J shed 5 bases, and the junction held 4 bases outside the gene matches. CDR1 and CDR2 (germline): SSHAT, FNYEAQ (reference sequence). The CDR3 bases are TGTGCCAGCAGCCGGACAGGGGGCATCGAGACCCAGTACTTC. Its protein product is CASSRTGGIETQYF. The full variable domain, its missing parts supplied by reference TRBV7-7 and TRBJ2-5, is GAGVSQSPRYKVTKRGQDVTLRCDPISSHATLYWYQQALGQGPEFLTYFNYEAQPDKSGLPSDRFSAERPEGSISTLTIQRTEQRDSAMYRCASSRTGGIETQYFGPGTRLLVL.

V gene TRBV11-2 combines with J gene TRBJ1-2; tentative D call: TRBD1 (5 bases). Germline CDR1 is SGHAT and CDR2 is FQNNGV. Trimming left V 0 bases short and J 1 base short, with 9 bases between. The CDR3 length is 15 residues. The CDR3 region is CASSLDWGSNYGYTF. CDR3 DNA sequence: TGTGCCAGCAGCTTAGATTGGGGGAGTAACTATGGCTACACCTTC.

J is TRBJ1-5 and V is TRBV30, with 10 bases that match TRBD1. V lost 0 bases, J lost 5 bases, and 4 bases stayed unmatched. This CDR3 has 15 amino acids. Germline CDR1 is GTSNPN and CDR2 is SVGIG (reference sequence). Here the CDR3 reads CAWSVGGTGDQPQHF. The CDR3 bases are TGTGCCTGGAGTGTCGGGGGGACAGGGGATCAGCCCCAGCATTTT.

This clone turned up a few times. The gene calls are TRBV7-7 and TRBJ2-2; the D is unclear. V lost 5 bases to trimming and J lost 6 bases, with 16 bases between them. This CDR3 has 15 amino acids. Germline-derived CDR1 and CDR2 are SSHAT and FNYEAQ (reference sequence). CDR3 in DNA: TGTGCCAGCAGCCCACTGAGACAAGGCGCCGGGGAGCTGTTTTTT. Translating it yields CASSPLRQGAGELFF.

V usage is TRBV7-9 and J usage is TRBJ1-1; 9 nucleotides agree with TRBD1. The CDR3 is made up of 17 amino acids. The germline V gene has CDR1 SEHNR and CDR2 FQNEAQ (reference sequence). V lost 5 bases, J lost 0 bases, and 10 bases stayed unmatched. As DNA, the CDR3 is TGTGCCAGCAGCATAACTGGACAGGGGAATCTGAACACTGAAGCTTTCTTT. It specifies CASSITGQGNLNTEAFF. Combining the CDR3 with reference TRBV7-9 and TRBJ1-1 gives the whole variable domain DTGVSQNPRHKITKRGQNVTFRCDPISEHNRLYWYRQTLGQGPEFLTYFQNEAQLEKSRLLSDRFSAERPKGSFSTLEIQRTEQGDSAMYLCASSITGQGNLNTEAFFGQGTRLTVV.

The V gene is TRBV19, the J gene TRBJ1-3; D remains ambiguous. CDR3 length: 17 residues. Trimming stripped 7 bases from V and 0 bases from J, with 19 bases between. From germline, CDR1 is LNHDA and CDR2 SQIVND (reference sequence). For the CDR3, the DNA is TGTGCCAGTACCCTTACGGCGGGCAGAGGCTCTGGAAACACCATATATTTT. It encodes CASTLTAGRGSGNTIYF.

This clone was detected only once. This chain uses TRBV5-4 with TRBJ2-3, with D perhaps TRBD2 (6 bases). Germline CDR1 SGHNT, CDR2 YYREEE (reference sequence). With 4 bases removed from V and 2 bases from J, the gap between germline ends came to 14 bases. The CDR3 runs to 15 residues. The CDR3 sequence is CASSGAGTATDTQYF. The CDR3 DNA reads TGTGCCAGCAGCGGGGCCGGGACTGCCACAGATACGCAGTATTTT. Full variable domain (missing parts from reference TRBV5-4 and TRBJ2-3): ETGVTQSPTHLIKTRGQQVTLRCSSQSGHNTVSWYQQALGQGPQFIFQYYREEENGRGNFPPRFSGLQFPNYSSELNVNALELDDSALYLCASSGAGTATDTQYFGPGTRLTVL.

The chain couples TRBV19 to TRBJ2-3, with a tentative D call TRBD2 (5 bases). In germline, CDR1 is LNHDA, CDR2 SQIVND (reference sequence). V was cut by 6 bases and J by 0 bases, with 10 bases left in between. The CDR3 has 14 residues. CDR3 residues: CASSPRESTDTQYF. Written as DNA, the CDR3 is TGTGCCAGTAGCCCGAGGGAGAGCACAGATACGCAGTATTTT.

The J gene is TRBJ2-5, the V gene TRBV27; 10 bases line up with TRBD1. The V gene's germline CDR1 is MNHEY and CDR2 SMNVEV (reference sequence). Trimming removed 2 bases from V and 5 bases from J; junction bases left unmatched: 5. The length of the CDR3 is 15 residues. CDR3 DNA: TGTGCCAGCAGTTTACTGGGACAGGGGATTGAGACCCAGTACTTC. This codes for CASSLLGQGIETQYF.

CDR3 residues: CASSLTEAGNYGYTF. Here the CDR3 DNA reads TGTGCCAGCAGTTTAACGGAGGCGGGGAACTATGGCTACACCTTC. The V and J genes are TRBV27 and TRBJ1-2; D is uncertain. CDR3 length: 15 amino acids. Germline V CDR1 and CDR2: MNHEY, SMNVEV (reference sequence). V lost 2 bases and J 2 bases, leaving 12 bases between the germline ends.

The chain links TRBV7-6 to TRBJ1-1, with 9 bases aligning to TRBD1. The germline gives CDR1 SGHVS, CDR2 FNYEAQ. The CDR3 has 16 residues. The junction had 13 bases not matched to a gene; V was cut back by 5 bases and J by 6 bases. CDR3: CASSVNTGTGLSEAFF. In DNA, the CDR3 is TGTGCCAGCAGCGTCAATACCGGGACAGGGCTCTCTGAAGCTTTCTTT.

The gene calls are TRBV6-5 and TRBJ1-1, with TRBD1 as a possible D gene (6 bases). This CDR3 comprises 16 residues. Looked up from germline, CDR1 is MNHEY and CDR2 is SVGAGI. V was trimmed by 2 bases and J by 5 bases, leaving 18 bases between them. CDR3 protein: CASSYSLDKGGTEAFF. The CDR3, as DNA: TGTGCCAGCAGTTACAGTCTAGATAAGGGGGGAACTGAAGCTTTCTTT.